The sequence of this T cell receptor (beta chain) was determined in a study of cytomegalovirus exposure and HLA in healthy donors. The V and J ends lost 4 bases and 0 bases, in that order; junction bases with no gene match: 4. The germline V gene encodes CDR1 SGHNT and CDR2 YYREEE (reference sequence). The CDR3 spans 15 residues. Concerning this clone itself: The antigen remains unidentified.

PCR primers comprised 60 Vbeta and 13 Jbeta primers. Repertoires were generated with immunoSEQ multiplex PCR, while TCRdb's copy carries only in-frame clones and drops some. The sample has about 74,000 clones. Study-level results: Rarity marked most TCR sequences, yet some public TCRs occurred in many donors. With further analysis later on, most CMV-associated TCR beta chains appeared HLA-restricted.

The chain combines TRBV5-4 with TRBJ1-3; TRBD1 matches 7 bases. The sequenced sample was PBMCs. The TCR originated in a female donor in good health and CMV-seropositive. CDR3 in DNA: TGTGCCAGCAGCACCGGGACAGCCTCTGGAAACACCATATATTTT. It translates to CASSTGTASGNTIYF. The full variable domain, rest sourced from reference TRBV5-4 and TRBJ1-3, is ETGVTQSPTHLIKTRGQQVTLRCSSQSGHNTVSWYQQALGQGPQFIFQYYREEENGRGNFPPRFSGLQFPNYSSELNVNALELDDSALYLCASSTGTASGNTIYFGEGSWLTVV.